This T cell receptor beta chain derives from a study of shared clonotypes between healthy human individuals. On this clone itself: The antigen is unknown.

CDR1 is MNHNY and CDR2 is SVGAGI in the germline V gene (reference sequence). With 6 bases removed from V and 9 bases from J, the gap between germline ends came to 11 bases. The CDR3 loop spans 11 amino acids. Per the authors' pipeline: Junction-only immunoSEQ data arrived without quality scores, meaning filtering differed. The protocol was immunoSEQ multiplex PCR, while the TCRdb copy is restricted to in-frame clones and leaves out a portion. V and J calls and clone size are those listed in that table; D and trimming were worked out from the DNA. The table records 800,000 to 1,200,000 clones, approximately 80% of them present only once. Study-wide results and limits: Sequencing depth was expected to affect clonotype sharing among donors. Non-shared clonotypes showed lower generation probabilities than clonotypes common to all four donors.

The sample was memory CD4+ T cells from PBMCs. Subset denoted: CD45RA-negative fraction. The sequence was obtained from a man aged 18 to 35 in good health. Some clones in this sample may be carry-over from other donors' samples. The V call is TRBV6-6, the J call TRBJ1-2; tentative D call: TRBD1 (5 bases). The CDR3 protein is CASSQGPSYTF. The CDR3 nucleotides read TGTGCCAGCAGCCAGGGACCGAGCTACACCTTC.